This TCR beta chain is from a study of sequential checkpoint blockade in melanoma. Described treatment: randomized to nivolumab then ipilimumab (arm A) or the reverse (arm B). The method was immunoSEQ multiplex PCR; TCRdb's version includes in-frame clones alone and lacks a portion of them. The data contain approximately 8,400 clones, roughly 70% of them seen just once; the ten biggest clones take up approximately 50%. The CDR3 covers 13 residues. The ends were cut back, 5 bases at V and 3 bases at J, with 11 bases in the middle. Germline assignment: CDR1 SGHVS and CDR2 FQNEAQ. This chain links TRBV7-8 with TRBJ2-7; weak D call: TRBD2 (6 bases). This receptor was obtained from a human patient with melanoma. Some clones in this sample may be carry-over from other donors' samples. This material consisted of CD8+ T cells sorted from blood (inferred from file names), taken from a patient given nivolumab and ipilimumab in sequence. The CDR3 DNA is TGTGCCAGCAGCACCGGGAGACTCTACGAGCAGTACTTC. Translating gives CASSTGRLYEQYF.